These 13 T cell receptor beta chains came from one sample sequenced in a study of STAT3 mutations in large granular lymphocyte leukemia. Findings and limits, study-wide: Every T-LGLL patient had at least one immunodominant TCRbeta clonotype.

Which antigens these TCRs recognize remains unknown. Produced via immunoSEQ multiplex PCR; TCRdb's table is partial and in-frame only. The sample includes about 42,000 clones, roughly 81% seen only once; the top ten take less than 0.55%. Sequencing was performed on PBMCs. The origin of the receptors is a human donor with T large granular lymphocyte leukemia. Some clones in this sample may be carry-over from other donors' samples.

The chain employs TRBV2 and TRBJ1-5, with 7 nucleotides matching TRBD1. Germline V gives CDR1 SNHLY, CDR2 FYNNEI. J lost 6 bases, V lost 6 bases, and 5 bases had no gene match. This CDR3 contains 13 residues. CDR3 protein: CASRGQGVQPQHF. The CDR3 DNA sequence: TGTGCCAGCAGGGGGCAGGGGGTTCAGCCCCAGCATTTT.

The J gene is TRBJ2-6, the V gene TRBV6-5; 7 bases line up with TRBD1. The CDR3 contains 16 residues. Germline V gives CDR1 MNHEY, CDR2 SVGAGI. Losses at the gene ends were 4 bases for V and 2 bases for J; bases not matched to a gene: 5. For the CDR3, the DNA is TGTGCCAGCAGTTTCGCTACAGGGGCTGGGGCCAACGTCCTGACTTTC. It encodes CASSFATGAGANVLTF.

The V call is TRBV27, the J call TRBJ2-7; 10 bases are shared with TRBD2. The CDR3 consists of 15 residues. With 6 bases clipped from V and 0 bases from J, the junction kept 5 bases outside the gene matches. Germline CDR1 reads MNHEY; CDR2 reads SMNVEV (reference sequence). The CDR3 protein is CASSIAGGLSYEQYV. The CDR3 DNA reads as TGTGCCAGCAGCATAGCGGGGGGCCTCTCCTACGAGCAGTACGTC.

The chain combines TRBV11-2 with TRBJ1-2; the D gene is possibly TRBD1 (5 bases). Germline CDR1 reads SGHAT; CDR2 reads FQNNGV. V lost 0 bases and J lost 8, with 16 bases in between. The CDR3 has 15 residues. The CDR3 sequence is CASSLDPPGVEGYTF. The CDR3 region has the DNA TGTGCCAGCAGCTTAGATCCCCCGGGGGTAGAAGGCTACACCTTC. The full variable domain, its missing parts supplied by reference TRBV11-2 and TRBJ1-2, is EAGVAQSPRYKIIEKRQSVAFWCNPISGHATLYWYQQILGQGPKLLIQFQNNGVVDDSQLPKDRFSAERLKGVDSTLKIQPAKLEDSAVYLCASSLDPPGVEGYTFGSGTRLTVV.

This clone showed up just once. CDR3 DNA sequence: TGTGCCAGCAAGGATGGGCGCACTGAAGCTTTCTTT. Translation gives CASKDGRTEAFF. The chain recombines TRBV28 with TRBJ1-1; no clear D. The CDR3 runs to 12 residues. From germline, CDR1 is MDHEN and CDR2 SYDVKM. Deletions cut 7 bases from V and 4 bases from J, with 10 bases between.

The CDR3 DNA reads TGTGCCAGCAGCCTGTATGGGACACAGAACACTGAAGCTTTCTTT. Amino acid sequence: CASSLYGTQNTEAFF. The J gene is TRBJ1-1, the V gene TRBV7-9, with D maybe TRBD1 (6 bases). Germline CDR1 is SEHNR and CDR2 is FQNEAQ (reference sequence). CDR3 length: 15 residues. Trimming cost V 5 bases and J 1 base, with 14 bases left between them.

This clone was detected a few times. The chain joins TRBV5-4 to TRBJ2-7; TRBD2 might be the D (6 bases). Trimming left V 0 bases short and J 6 bases short, with 13 bases between. The CDR3 length is 14 residues. CDR1 and CDR2 from the germline V gene are SGHNT and YYREEE (reference sequence). As DNA, the CDR3 is TGTGCCAGCAGCTTGGGCACGGGGCGGGGCGAGCAGTACTTC. Its translation: CASSLGTGRGEQYF. Complete variable domain (other parts from reference TRBV5-4 and TRBJ2-7): ETGVTQSPTHLIKTRGQQVTLRCSSQSGHNTVSWYQQALGQGPQFIFQYYREEENGRGNFPPRFSGLQFPNYSSELNVNALELDDSALYLCASSLGTGRGEQYFGPGTRLTVT.

The CDR3 region is CASSTDSYEQYF. The CDR3, as DNA: TGCGCCAGCAGCACTGACAGCTACGAGCAGTACTTC. The genes are TRBV5-1 and TRBJ2-7; tentatively, D is TRBD1 (5 bases). V dropped 4 bases and J dropped 3 bases, with 8 bases sitting between them. The CDR3 loop spans 12 amino acids. CDR1 is SGHRS, CDR2 YFSETQ, per germline.

The chain carries TRBV9 and TRBJ2-1, with D perhaps being TRBD1 or TRBD2 (5 bases each). The germline V and J ends were trimmed by 2 bases and 5 bases, with 14 bases remaining between them. The CDR3 sequence is 15 residues long. Germline V gene lookup returns CDR1 SGDLS and CDR2 YYNGEE. Here the CDR3 DNA reads TGTGCCAGCAGCGTCTGGGACCCCCCCGACAATGAGCAGTTCTTC. Translated: CASSVWDPPDNEQFF.

The chain links TRBV11-2 to TRBJ2-3; tentatively, D is TRBD2 (6 bases). The V end was cut by 5 bases, the J end by 3 bases, with 21 bases between. Germline V gene sequence: CDR1 SGHAT, CDR2 FQNNGV. CDR3 length: 17 residues. As DNA, the CDR3 is TGTGCCAGCAGCCTCAGTCTAGCGCCGGGTGGGACAGATACGCAGTATTTT. Translating it yields CASSLSLAPGGTDTQYF.

This chain connects TRBV19 to TRBJ1-1; D may be TRBD1 (5 bases). The V gene's germline CDR1 is LNHDA and CDR2 SQIVND (reference sequence). This CDR3 region has 14 residues. V dropped 4 bases and J dropped 0 bases, with 9 bases sitting between them. The CDR3 nucleotides read TGTGCCAGTAGTACCCAGGGACTGAACACTGAAGCTTTCTTT. Translation: CASSTQGLNTEAFF. The full variable domain, in which reference TRBV19 and TRBJ1-1 provide the parts outside the CDR3, is DGGITQSPKYLFRKEGQNVTLSCEQNLNHDAMYWYRQDPGQGLRLIYYSQIVNDFQKGDIAEGYSVSREKKESFPLTVTSAQKNPTAFYLCASSTQGLNTEAFFGQGTRLTVV.

The genes are TRBV5-1 and TRBJ2-3; the match to TRBD2 covers 8 bases. The junction had 11 bases not matched to a gene; V was cut back by 0 bases and J by 2 bases. CDR1 is SGHRS and CDR2 is YFSETQ in the germline V gene. The CDR3 covers 18 residues. The CDR3 spells CASSLGWGGGPSTDTQYF. Here the CDR3 DNA reads TGCGCCAGCAGCTTGGGATGGGGCGGGGGGCCCTCCACAGATACGCAGTATTTT.

The chain couples TRBV7-2 to TRBJ1-5; no definite D call. The germline V gene has CDR1 SGHTA and CDR2 FQGNSA. With 1 base removed from V and 0 bases from J, the gap between germline ends came to 16 bases. The CDR3 sequence is 18 residues long. The CDR3 reads CASSLGPGRSYSNQPQHF. The CDR3 DNA sequence: TGTGCCAGCAGCTTAGGTCCGGGCAGGTCCTATAGCAATCAGCCCCAGCATTTT.